Following are 11 T cell receptor beta chains from one sample sequenced in a study of shared clonotypes between healthy human individuals. Clones were sequenced by immunoSEQ multiplex PCR, and TCRdb holds only the in-frame ones, with some missing. Here the sample spans some 650,000 clones, less than 98% being singletons. The specimen sequenced was naive CD4+ T cells sorted from blood. Subset of the sample: CD45RA+ positively selected. All receptors derive from a woman aged 30 to 39 in good health.

This chain links TRBV18 with TRBJ1-3; 9 bases are shared with TRBD1. There are 16 residues in the CDR3. The germline gives CDR1 KGHSH, CDR2 LQKENI. Unmatched junction bases numbered 7, after V lost 3 bases and J lost 4 bases. The CDR3 nucleotides are TGTGCCAGCTCACCGTCGGGACAGGGAATGGGAAACACCATATATTTT. Amino acids: CASSPSGQGMGNTIYF. Variable domain in full (rest from reference TRBV18 and TRBJ1-3): NAGVMQNPRHLVRRRGQEARLRCSPMKGHSHVYWYRQLPEEGLKFMVYLQKENIIDESGMPKERFSAEFPKEGPSILRIQQVVRGDSAAYFCASSPSGQGMGNTIYFGEGSWLTVV.

The CDR3 region has the DNA TGTGCCAGTAGGACATTGGGACAGCCTTTTGATGGCTACACCTTC. Translation gives CASRTLGQPFDGYTF. This sequence joins TRBV19 and TRBJ1-2, with 7 bases that match TRBD1. CDR1 LNHDA and CDR2 SQIVND come from the germline V gene (reference sequence). CDR3 size: 15 residues. Trimming at V came to 6 bases and at J to 6 bases, leaving 13 bases not matched to a gene.

V gene TRBV6-5 combines with J gene TRBJ2-7; D is possibly TRBD1 or TRBD2 (6 bases each). The CDR3 is 15 amino acids. V gave up 2 bases and J gave up 3 bases, with 14 bases separating them. The V gene's germline CDR1 is MNHEY and CDR2 SVGAGI. The DNA for the CDR3 is TGTGCCAGCAGTTACGGGGGAGGACAGCACTACGAGCAGTACTTC. This encodes CASSYGGGQHYEQYF.

The chain joins TRBV9 to TRBJ2-7, with 15 bases identical to TRBD2. CDR1 and CDR2 from the germline V gene are SGDLS and YYNGEE. Trimming cost V 2 bases and J 2 bases; bases outside gene matches: 5. This CDR3 has 17 amino acids. CDR3 bases: TGTGCCAGCAGCGTGGTCGGACTAGCGGGAGGGCCCTACGAGCAGTACTTC. Amino acid sequence: CASSVVGLAGGPYEQYF.

J is TRBJ1-4 and V is TRBV30, with D perhaps matching TRBD1 (5 bases). The germline gives CDR1 GTSNPN, CDR2 SVGIG (reference sequence). This CDR3 is 15 amino acids long. Trimming took 1 base from V and 8 from J, leaving 17 bases between them. CDR3: CAWSAPPGPREKLFF. The DNA of the CDR3 is TGTGCCTGGAGTGCCCCCCCAGGGCCACGGGAAAAACTGTTTTTT.

V is TRBV5-1 and J is TRBJ1-1; D gene unclear. The CDR3 length is 15 residues. The germline V gene encodes CDR1 SGHRS and CDR2 YFSETQ. Deletions cut 4 bases from V and 3 bases from J, with 16 bases between. In DNA form, the CDR3 reads TGCGCCAGCAGCCTATACAGACACCGGGACACTGAAGCTTTCTTT. Translated: CASSLYRHRDTEAFF.

V gene TRBV10-2 combines with J gene TRBJ2-5; 11 bases match TRBD2. This CDR3 has 13 residues. V was clipped by 10 bases and J by 3 bases; unmatched bases: 4. Germline assignment: CDR1 WSHSY and CDR2 SAAADI. Written as DNA, the CDR3 is TGCGCCATCTCACTAGCGGGAGAAGAGACCCAGTACTTC. This codes for CAISLAGEETQYF.

The gene calls are TRBV19 and TRBJ1-1, with unresolved D. Trimming removed 4 bases from V and 4 bases from J, with 10 bases in between. The CDR3 spans 13 residues. The germline gives CDR1 LNHDA, CDR2 SQIVND (reference sequence). The CDR3 nucleotides read TGTGCCAGTAGTACCCAGGTCGGCACTGAAGCTTTCTTT. Residues: CASSTQVGTEAFF. Variable domain in full (rest from reference TRBV19 and TRBJ1-1): DGGITQSPKYLFRKEGQNVTLSCEQNLNHDAMYWYRQDPGQGLRLIYYSQIVNDFQKGDIAEGYSVSREKKESFPLTVTSAQKNPTAFYLCASSTQVGTEAFFGQGTRLTVV.

The chain uses TRBV5-1 and TRBJ1-3; D is uncertain. CDR1 and CDR2 from the germline V gene are SGHRS and YFSETQ. V lost 9 bases to trimming and J lost 0 bases, with 10 bases between them. The CDR3 spans 13 residues. The CDR3 DNA sequence: TGCGCCATACGGGTCTTCTCTGGAAACACCATATATTTT. It is translated as CAIRVFSGNTIYF.

This clone has a handful of counts. V gene TRBV6-1 combines with J gene TRBJ1-4; D unclear. Germline CDR1 is MNHNS and CDR2 is SASEGT. Trimming left V 5 bases short and J 14 bases short, with 21 bases between. This CDR3 has 14 residues. The CDR3 here is CASSNSYLMNWLFF. The CDR3 DNA is TGTGCCAGCAGTAACAGTTATCTAATGAATTGGCTGTTTTTT.

This clone has only one observation. The chain links TRBV19 to TRBJ2-6; no reliable D call. The germline gives CDR1 LNHDA, CDR2 SQIVND (reference sequence). The CDR3 contains 16 residues. The V end lost 3 bases, the J end lost 0 bases, and 9 bases lay between the germline ends. CDR3 protein: CASSIGLGSGANVLTF. CDR3 bases: TGTGCCAGTAGTATCGGGTTAGGCTCTGGGGCCAACGTCCTGACTTTC.